These 2 T cell receptor beta chains were all obtained from the same sample, sequenced in a study of CD4+ T cells in melanoma (dated by TCRdb to the early 2020s). Library prep was done by the immunoSEQ multiplex PCR assay. TCRdb took this table from immuneACCESS and kept in-frame rearrangements with V and J called. Such tables lack part of the clones; where checked against another copy, unresolved V genes explain under half of the gap, and the rest is unexplained. For this sample there are tens of thousands of clones; more than 60% appear just once. The ten largest clones capture roughly 4.5% of the sample. What was sequenced was tumor tissue. Receptors originate from a human donor with melanoma.

The CDR3 DNA is TGCGCCAGCAGCCAAGCGAGTACCCGCTCCTACAATGAGCAGTTCTTC. Translating it yields CASSQASTRSYNEQFF. The chain couples TRBV4-1 to TRBJ2-1; D gene unclear. This CDR3 region has 16 residues. Germline-derived CDR1 and CDR2 are MGHRA and YSYEKL. V gave up 1 base and J gave up 0 bases, with 10 bases separating them.

The chain recombines TRBV5-5 with TRBJ2-1; 11 bases fit TRBD2. Germline CDR1 and CDR2: SGHKS and YYEKEE (reference sequence). The junction had 5 bases not matched to a gene; V was cut back by 2 bases and J by 7 bases. This CDR3 has 15 residues. Here the CDR3 DNA reads TGTGCCAGCAGCTTTAGCGGGGGGGCGGGTAATGAGCAGTTCTTC. The encoded protein is CASSFSGGAGNEQFF.